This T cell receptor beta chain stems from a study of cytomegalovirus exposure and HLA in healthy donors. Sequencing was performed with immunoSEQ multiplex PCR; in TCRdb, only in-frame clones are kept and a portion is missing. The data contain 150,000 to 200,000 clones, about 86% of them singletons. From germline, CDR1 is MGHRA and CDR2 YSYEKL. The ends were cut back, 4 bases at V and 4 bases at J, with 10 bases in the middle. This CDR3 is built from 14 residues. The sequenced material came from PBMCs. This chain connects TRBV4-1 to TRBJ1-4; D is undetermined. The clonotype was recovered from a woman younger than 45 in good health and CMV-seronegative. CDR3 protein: CASSLRSYNEKLFF. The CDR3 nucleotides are TGCGCCAGCAGCCTTCGGAGCTATAATGAAAAACTGTTTTTT.